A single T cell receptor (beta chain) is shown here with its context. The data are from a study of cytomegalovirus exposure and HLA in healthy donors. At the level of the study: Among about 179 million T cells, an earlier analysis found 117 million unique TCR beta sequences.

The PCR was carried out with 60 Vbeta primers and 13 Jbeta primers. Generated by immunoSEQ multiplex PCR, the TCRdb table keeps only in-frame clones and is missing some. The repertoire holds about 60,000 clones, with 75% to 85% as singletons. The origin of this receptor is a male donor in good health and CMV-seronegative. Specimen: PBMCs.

CDR3 in amino acids: CASSLGAGRNTEAFF. The CDR3 region has the DNA TGCGCCAGCAGCTTGGGGGCTGGGAGAAACACTGAAGCTTTCTTT. The chain couples TRBV5-1 to TRBJ1-1; D gene unclear. This CDR3 is built from 15 residues. V gave up 0 bases and J gave up 2 bases, with 11 bases separating them. Germline V gene sequence: CDR1 SGHRS, CDR2 YFSETQ.